The next 29 T cell receptor beta chains were all read from a single sample in a study of long-term antiretroviral therapy in people with HIV. Survey-level immunoSEQ v3.0 assays were run. This table comes from immunoSEQ multiplex PCR, and its TCRdb copy is limited to in-frame clones, with some not included. This table has about 25,000 clones, just over 85% appearing once. The sequenced sample was unsorted PBMCs, obtained 1.2 years after starting antiretroviral therapy. These receptors were obtained from a man aged 45-60 years with HIV.

This clone was seen a few times. The chain couples TRBV5-1 to TRBJ2-7, with TRBD1 identical over 9 bases. V lost 3 bases to trimming and J lost 1 base; unmatched junction nucleotides: 11. The CDR3 is 17 residues long. Germline lookup yields CDR1 SGHRS and CDR2 YFSETQ. The CDR3 sequence: CASSYRLGQGGSYEQYF. CDR3 DNA: TGCGCCAGCAGCTACCGCCTGGGACAGGGCGGGTCCTACGAGCAGTACTTC.

This chain links TRBV27 with TRBJ2-5; TRBD2 aligns across 7 bases. The CDR3 covers 15 residues. V shed 6 bases, J shed 1 base, and the junction held 8 bases outside the gene matches. Germline V gene data show CDR1 as MNHEY and CDR2 as SMNVEV (reference sequence). This CDR3 is CASSPWGGTQETQYF. As DNA, the CDR3 is TGTGCCAGCAGCCCATGGGGGGGGACCCAAGAGACCCAGTACTTC.

V is TRBV9 and J is TRBJ1-2; 8 bases match TRBD1. J gave up 4 bases and V 0 bases, and 2 bases lay outside the gene matches. CDR3 length equals 14 residues. Germline-derived CDR1 and CDR2 are SGDLS and YYNGEE. CDR3 nucleotides: TGTGCCAGCAGCGTAGAGGGGACAGGCTATGGCTACACCTTC. Protein: CASSVEGTGYGYTF.

This chain connects TRBV5-6 to TRBJ1-3; no reliable D call. The germline V and J ends were trimmed by 1 base and 0 bases, with 11 bases remaining between them. Germline loops: CDR1 SGHDT, CDR2 YYEEEE. The CDR3 is 16 residues long. The CDR3 loop is CASSLQTQSSGNTIYF. The CDR3 DNA follows: TGTGCCAGCAGCTTGCAGACCCAGAGCTCTGGAAACACCATATATTTT. Complete variable domain (other parts from reference TRBV5-6 and TRBJ1-3): DAGVTQSPTHLIKTRGQQVTLRCSPKSGHDTVSWYQQALGQGPQFIFQYYEEEERQRGNFPDRFSGHQFPNYSSELNVNALLLGDSALYLCASSLQTQSSGNTIYFGEGSWLTVV.

V usage is TRBV7-8 and J usage is TRBJ2-7; D is undetermined. Trimming shortened V by 0 bases and J by 1 base, and 7 bases separated the two germline ends. Per germline, CDR1 SGHVS and CDR2 FQNEAQ. The CDR3 sequence is 14 residues long. The CDR3 is CASSLATVSYEQYF. In DNA form, the CDR3 reads TGTGCCAGCAGCTTAGCTACAGTATCCTACGAGCAGTACTTC.

As DNA, the CDR3 is TGTGCCAGCAGTGAAAGACCGACTAGTCTAACTGAAGCTTTCTTT. Its translation: CASSERPTSLTEAFF. This rearrangement joins TRBV6-1 to TRBJ1-1; no clear D gene. Germline V gene sequence: CDR1 MNHNS, CDR2 SASEGT. This CDR3 has 15 amino acids. V lost 2 bases, J lost 5 bases, and 15 bases lay in between.

V and J are TRBV21-1 and TRBJ2-2; TRBD1, the table's D call, lacks a check against the DNA. TRBV21-1 is noted as a pseudogene. The CDR3 is made up of 13 amino acids. As DNA, the CDR3 is TGTGCCCGCTGGACAGGCCGCACCGGGGAGCTGTTTTTT. Its translation is CARWTGRTGELFF.

The genes are TRBV7-3 and TRBJ2-2; 9 bases fit TRBD1. The V and J ends lost 3 bases and 5 bases, in that order; junction bases with no gene match: 4. CDR1 and CDR2 from the germline V gene are SGHTA and FQGTGA. The CDR3 is 15 amino acids. CDR3 sequence: CASSFRDRETGELFF. The CDR3 DNA sequence: TGTGCCAGCAGCTTCCGGGACAGGGAGACCGGGGAGCTGTTTTTT. The whole variable domain, remainder taken from reference TRBV7-3 and TRBJ2-2, is GAGVSQTPSNKVTEKGKYVELRCDPISGHTALYWYRQSLGQGPEFLIYFQGTGAADDSGLPNDRFFAVRPEGSVSTLKIQRTERGDSAVYLCASSFRDRETGELFFGEGSRLTVL.

This chain uses TRBV6-6 with TRBJ2-5, with unresolved D. Per germline, CDR1 MNHNY and CDR2 SVGAGI (reference sequence). The V end was cut by 5 bases, the J end by 4 bases, with 2 bases between. This CDR3 comprises 10 residues. CDR3 loop: CASSRETQYF. The CDR3 DNA sequence: TGTGCCAGCAGTCGAGAGACCCAGTACTTC.

The chain couples TRBV11-2 to TRBJ2-1, with 9 bases aligning to TRBD1. The CDR3 is 15 residues long. Germline trimming cut 1 base from V and 8 bases from J; bases unmatched to any gene: 6. CDR1 SGHAT and CDR2 FQNNGV come from the germline V gene. CDR3 residues: CASSLGAQGADEQFF. The DNA for the CDR3 is TGTGCCAGCAGCTTAGGGGCACAGGGGGCAGATGAGCAGTTCTTC.

The chain couples TRBV10-2 to TRBJ1-1; 7 nucleotides line up with TRBD1. The germline V gene has CDR1 WSHSY and CDR2 SAAADI. The ends lost 10 bases at V and 3 bases at J; junction bases unmatched: 14. This CDR3 is 15 amino acids long. CDR3 loop: CATWEWDSWDTEAFF. CDR3 DNA sequence: TGCGCCACCTGGGAATGGGACAGCTGGGACACTGAAGCTTTCTTT.

The rearrangement joins TRBV27 to TRBJ1-2; the D is unclear. The CDR3 has 13 residues. Between the trimmed V and J ends, which lost 4 bases and 4 bases, there was a span of 10 bases. Germline V gene data show CDR1 as MNHEY and CDR2 as SMNVEV (reference sequence). CDR3 amino acids: CASSYDGLYGYTF. In DNA, the CDR3 is TGTGCCAGCAGTTATGACGGACTCTATGGCTACACCTTC.

V and J are TRBV5-4 and TRBJ2-7; D may be TRBD2 (5 bases). This CDR3 region has 13 residues. Germline V gives CDR1 SGHNT, CDR2 YYREEE (reference sequence). Trimming shortened V by 2 bases and J by 1 base, and 7 bases separated the two germline ends. The CDR3 reads CASSFGVSYEQYF. In nucleotides, the CDR3 is TGTGCCAGCAGCTTCGGGGTATCCTACGAGCAGTACTTC.

This clone was found a few times. The chain has TRBV2 and TRBJ2-7; 9 nucleotides line up with TRBD1. Germline assignment: CDR1 SNHLY and CDR2 FYNNEI. V lost 5 bases, J lost 4 bases, and 12 bases stayed unmatched. There are 16 residues in the CDR3. The CDR3 DNA is TGTGCCAGCAGTCTGGAACAGGGGGCGGGAAATTACGAGCAGTACTTC. It specifies CASSLEQGAGNYEQYF. The full variable domain, completed using reference TRBV2 and TRBJ2-7, is EPEVTQTPSHQVTQMGQEVILRCVPISNHLYFYWYRQILGQKVEFLVSFYNNEISEKSEIFDDQFSVERPDGSNFTLKIRSTKLEDSAMYFCASSLEQGAGNYEQYFGPGTRLTVT.

J is TRBJ1-2 and V is TRBV28; 7 bases align to TRBD1. V gave up 5 bases and J gave up 6 bases; unmatched junction bases: 15. The CDR3 sequence is 16 residues long. Germline-derived CDR1 and CDR2 are MDHEN and SYDVKM. This CDR3 is CASSLQSDRASNGYTF. CDR3 DNA: TGTGCCAGCAGTCTCCAGTCCGACAGGGCCTCGAATGGCTACACCTTC.

CDR3: CASSLAGGELFF. For the CDR3, the DNA is TGTGCCAGCAGCTTGGCTGGAGGGGAGCTGTTTTTT. V and J are TRBV5-4 and TRBJ2-2; D is ambiguous. The V end lost 0 bases, the J end lost 8 bases, and 5 bases lay between the germline ends. Per germline, CDR1 SGHNT and CDR2 YYREEE (reference sequence). The CDR3 sequence is 12 residues long.

The chain employs TRBV7-2 and TRBJ1-1, with 8 nucleotides matching TRBD1. J was trimmed by 1 base and V by 5 bases; bases with no gene match: 12. The CDR3 loop spans 17 amino acids. Germline V gene data show CDR1 as SGHTA and CDR2 as FQGNSA. CDR3 protein: CASSPGTGWDWNTEAFF. For the CDR3, the DNA is TGTGCCAGCAGCCCCGGGACAGGATGGGATTGGAACACTGAAGCTTTCTTT.

Only one count was recorded for this clone. This chain joins TRBV6-1 and TRBJ1-5; 7 bases match TRBD1. The CDR3 length is 14 residues. In germline, CDR1 is MNHNS, CDR2 SASEGT. The junction had 6 bases not matched to a gene; V was cut back by 6 bases and J by 4 bases. Here the CDR3 DNA reads TGTGCCAGCAGCCTGGGACAGACAAATCAGCCCCAGCATTTT. Its translation: CASSLGQTNQPQHF.

The gene calls are TRBV27 and TRBJ2-2; no reliable D call. Germline V gene lookup returns CDR1 MNHEY and CDR2 SMNVEV (reference sequence). Trimming stripped 3 bases from V and 7 bases from J, with 6 bases between. The CDR3 is 12 amino acids. CDR3 sequence (DNA): TGTGCCAGCAGTTTTCTGGTCGGGGAGCTGTTTTTT. Amino acid sequence: CASSFLVGELFF.

The rearrangement uses TRBV11-1 and TRBJ2-2; no clear D. The V end was cut by 8 bases, the J end by 3 bases, with 10 bases between. From germline, CDR1 is SGHAT and CDR2 FQDESV (reference sequence). The CDR3 has 13 amino acids. This CDR3 reads CASLGEDTGELFF. CDR3 nucleotides: TGTGCCAGCTTGGGTGAGGACACCGGGGAGCTGTTTTTT.

In nucleotides, the CDR3 is TGTGCCAGCAGTACCTACAGGGCACACTATGGCTACACCTTC. This encodes CASSTYRAHYGYTF. This rearrangement joins TRBV28 to TRBJ1-2, with a tentative D call TRBD1 (6 bases). The CDR3 is made up of 14 amino acids. The V and J ends lost 5 bases and 3 bases respectively, with 13 bases between them. Germline loops: CDR1 MDHEN, CDR2 SYDVKM.

The rearrangement joins TRBV7-3 to TRBJ2-5; D possibly corresponds to TRBD2 (6 bases). Deletions cut 1 base from V and 10 bases from J, with 19 bases between. The germline V gene has CDR1 SGHTA and CDR2 FQGTGA. CDR3 length: 15 residues. The CDR3 reads CASSLMAGPQVFQYF. The CDR3 region has the DNA TGTGCCAGCAGCTTAATGGCGGGGCCCCAAGTGTTCCAGTACTTC.

The chain has TRBV7-2 and TRBJ2-1; TRBD2 matches at 7 bases. V lost 5 bases to trimming and J lost 7 bases; unmatched junction nucleotides: 8. CDR3 length: 14 residues. Germline V lookup: CDR1 SGHTA, CDR2 FQGNSA. The CDR3 nucleotides read TGTGCCAGCAGCCTACCGCTAGCGGTGAATGAGCAGTTCTTC. Protein product: CASSLPLAVNEQFF.

The CDR3 DNA is TGTGCCAGCAGCCCCCGGGACAGGCTTGGTTCTCATGGCTACACCTTC. Amino acids: CASSPRDRLGSHGYTF. V is TRBV7-2 and J is TRBJ1-2; 8 bases are a match to TRBD1. In germline, CDR1 is SGHTA, CDR2 FQGNSA. The CDR3 runs 16 residues. Trimming at V came to 5 bases and at J to 6 bases, leaving 14 bases not matched to a gene.

As concerns this clone: Other DNA sequences in the sample encode the same CDR3. The chain recombines TRBV19 with TRBJ2-3, with a tentative D call TRBD1 (5 bases). The germline V gene encodes CDR1 LNHDA and CDR2 SQIVND (reference sequence). V lost 6 bases and J lost 3, with 10 bases in between. The CDR3 loop spans 13 amino acids. CDR3 residues: CASRGKGTDTQYF. Here the CDR3 DNA reads TGTGCCAGTAGGGGAAAGGGGACAGATACGCAGTATTTT. The variable domain in full, with the rest retrieved from reference TRBV19 and TRBJ2-3, is DGGITQSPKYLFRKEGQNVTLSCEQNLNHDAMYWYRQDPGQGLRLIYYSQIVNDFQKGDIAEGYSVSREKKESFPLTVTSAQKNPTAFYLCASRGKGTDTQYFGPGTRLTVL.

This sequence joins TRBV7-6 and TRBJ2-3; TRBD1 matches at 7 bases. Germline loops: CDR1 SGHVS, CDR2 FNYEAQ. This CDR3 comprises 13 residues. V shed 2 bases and J 6 bases; nucleotides not matched to a gene: 2. The CDR3: CASSLSRGDTQYF. The CDR3, as DNA: TGTGCCAGCAGCTTATCCAGGGGGGATACGCAGTATTTT. Variable domain in full (rest from reference TRBV7-6 and TRBJ2-3): GAGVSQSPRYKVTKRGQDVALRCDPISGHVSLYWYRQALGQGPEFLTYFNYEAQQDKSGLPNDRFSAERPEGSISTLTIQRTEQRDSAMYRCASSLSRGDTQYFGPGTRLTVL.

This clone was recorded once. J is TRBJ1-2 and V is TRBV5-4; maybe TRBD1 (5 bases). Germline CDR1 SGHNT, CDR2 YYREEE (reference sequence). This CDR3 comprises 12 residues. The V end lost 5 bases, the J end lost 7 bases, and 12 bases lay between the germline ends. The CDR3 DNA follows: TGTGCCAGCAGTCCCCGAGGGGCTGGCTACACCTTC. It is translated as CASSPRGAGYTF.

The chain employs TRBV11-2 and TRBJ1-4; D is ambiguous. Trimming removed 3 bases from V and 0 bases from J, with 11 bases in between. Germline V gene lookup returns CDR1 SGHAT and CDR2 FQNNGV. The CDR3 contains 16 residues. CDR3: CASSLTPFATNEKLFF. For the CDR3, the DNA is TGTGCCAGCAGCTTGACACCCTTCGCAACTAATGAAAAACTGTTTTTT. Complete variable domain (other parts from reference TRBV11-2 and TRBJ1-4): EAGVAQSPRYKIIEKRQSVAFWCNPISGHATLYWYQQILGQGPKLLIQFQNNGVVDDSQLPKDRFSAERLKGVDSTLKIQPAKLEDSAVYLCASSLTPFATNEKLFFGSGTQLSVL.

This chain links TRBV18 with TRBJ1-2; D possibly corresponds to TRBD1 (6 bases). V was trimmed by 3 bases and J by 6 bases, leaving 14 bases between them. CDR1 is KGHSH, CDR2 LQKENI, per germline. There are 14 residues in the CDR3. In nucleotides, the CDR3 is TGTGCCAGCTCACCGGCTGCCAGGGGTAATGGCTACACCTTC. This encodes CASSPAARGNGYTF.